The clone carrying this TCR beta chain was counted only a few times. Germline CDR1 and CDR2: WSHSY and SAAADI. Losses at the gene ends were 8 bases for V and 11 bases for J; bases not matched to a gene: 11. CDR3 length: 14 amino acids. These data come from a study of T cell repertoires in cytomegalovirus infection. TCRdb ran MiXCR on the reads and lists one entry per CDR3 protein. The table lists about 360,000 distinct CDR3 sequences, 18% of them singletons. The J gene is TRBJ2-1, the V gene TRBV10-2, with 11 bases fitting TRBD2. This sequence originates from a human donor in good health (CMV status not recorded). Some clones in this sample may be carry-over from other donors' samples. Input material: PBMCs. The CDR3 region has the DNA TGCGCCAGCCAACACGTGACTAGCGGGACCAAGCAGTTCTTC. The encoded protein is CASQHVTSGTKQFF.